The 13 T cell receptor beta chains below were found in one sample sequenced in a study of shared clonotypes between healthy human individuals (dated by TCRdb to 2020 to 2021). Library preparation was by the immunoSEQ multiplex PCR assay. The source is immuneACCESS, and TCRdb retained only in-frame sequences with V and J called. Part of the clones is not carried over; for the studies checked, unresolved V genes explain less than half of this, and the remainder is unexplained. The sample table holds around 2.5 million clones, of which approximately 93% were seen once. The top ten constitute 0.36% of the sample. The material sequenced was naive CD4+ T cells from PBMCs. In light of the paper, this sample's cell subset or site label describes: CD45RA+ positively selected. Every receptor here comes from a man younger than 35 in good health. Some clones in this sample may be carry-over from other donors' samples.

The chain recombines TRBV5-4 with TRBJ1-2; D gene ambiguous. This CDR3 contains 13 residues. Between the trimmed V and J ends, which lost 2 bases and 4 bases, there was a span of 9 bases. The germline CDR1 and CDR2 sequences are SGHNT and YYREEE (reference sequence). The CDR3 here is CASSFDTVYGYTF. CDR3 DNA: TGTGCCAGCAGCTTCGACACCGTCTATGGCTACACCTTC. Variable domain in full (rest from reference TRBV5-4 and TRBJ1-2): ETGVTQSPTHLIKTRGQQVTLRCSSQSGHNTVSWYQQALGQGPQFIFQYYREEENGRGNFPPRFSGLQFPNYSSELNVNALELDDSALYLCASSFDTVYGYTFGSGTRLTVV.

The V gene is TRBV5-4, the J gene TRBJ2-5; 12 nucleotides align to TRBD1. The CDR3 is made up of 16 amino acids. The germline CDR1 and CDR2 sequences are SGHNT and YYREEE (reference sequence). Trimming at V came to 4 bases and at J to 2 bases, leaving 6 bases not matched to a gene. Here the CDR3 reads CASSHPGQGAQETQYF. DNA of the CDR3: TGTGCCAGCAGCCACCCGGGACAGGGGGCTCAAGAGACCCAGTACTTC.

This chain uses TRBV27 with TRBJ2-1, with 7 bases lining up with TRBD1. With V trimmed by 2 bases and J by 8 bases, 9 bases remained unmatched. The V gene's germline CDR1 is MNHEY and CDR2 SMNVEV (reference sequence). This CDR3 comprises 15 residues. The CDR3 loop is CASSLAKGALDEQFF. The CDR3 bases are TGTGCCAGCAGTTTAGCGAAGGGGGCCTTGGATGAGCAGTTCTTC.

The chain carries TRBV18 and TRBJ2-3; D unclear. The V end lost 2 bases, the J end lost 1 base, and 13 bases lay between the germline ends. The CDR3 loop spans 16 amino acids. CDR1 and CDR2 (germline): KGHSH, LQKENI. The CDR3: CASSPNRAGGTDTQYF. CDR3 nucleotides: TGTGCCAGCTCACCAAATCGTGCAGGCGGCACAGATACGCAGTATTTT.

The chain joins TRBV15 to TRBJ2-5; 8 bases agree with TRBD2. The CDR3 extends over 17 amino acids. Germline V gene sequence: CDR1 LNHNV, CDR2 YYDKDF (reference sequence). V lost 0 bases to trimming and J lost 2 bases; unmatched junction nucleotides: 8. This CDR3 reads CATSRDRGGISQETQYF. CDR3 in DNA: TGTGCCACCAGCAGAGATCGGGGGGGCATATCTCAAGAGACCCAGTACTTC.

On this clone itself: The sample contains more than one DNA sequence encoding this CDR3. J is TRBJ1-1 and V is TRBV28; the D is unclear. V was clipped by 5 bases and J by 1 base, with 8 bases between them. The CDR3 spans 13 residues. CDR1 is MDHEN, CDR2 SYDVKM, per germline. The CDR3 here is CASSPLRNTEAFF. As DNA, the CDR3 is TGTGCCAGCAGTCCCCTCCGGAACACTGAAGCTTTCTTT.

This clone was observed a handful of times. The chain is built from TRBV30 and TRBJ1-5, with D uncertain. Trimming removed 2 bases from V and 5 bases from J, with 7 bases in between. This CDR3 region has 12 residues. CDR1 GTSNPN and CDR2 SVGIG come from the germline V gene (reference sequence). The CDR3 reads CAWSKDYQPQHF. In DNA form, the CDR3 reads TGTGCCTGGAGTAAAGATTATCAGCCCCAGCATTTT.

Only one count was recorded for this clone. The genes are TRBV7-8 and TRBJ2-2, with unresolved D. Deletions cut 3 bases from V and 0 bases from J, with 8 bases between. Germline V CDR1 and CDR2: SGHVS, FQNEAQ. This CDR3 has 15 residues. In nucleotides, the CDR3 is TGTGCCAGCAGCTTCGGGCTTACGAACACCGGGGAGCTGTTTTTT. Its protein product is CASSFGLTNTGELFF.

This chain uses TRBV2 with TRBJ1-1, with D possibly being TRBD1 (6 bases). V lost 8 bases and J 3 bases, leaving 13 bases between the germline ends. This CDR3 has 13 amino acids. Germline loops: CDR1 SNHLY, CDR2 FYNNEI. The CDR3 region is CASHRDPDTEAFF. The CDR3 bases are TGTGCCAGCCACAGGGACCCCGACACTGAAGCTTTCTTT.

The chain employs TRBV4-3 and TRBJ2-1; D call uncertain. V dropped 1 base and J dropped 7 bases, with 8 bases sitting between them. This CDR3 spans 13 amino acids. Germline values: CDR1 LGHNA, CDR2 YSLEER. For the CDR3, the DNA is TGCGCCAGCAGCCAAGGTCTTGGGAATGAGCAGTTCTTC. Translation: CASSQGLGNEQFF.

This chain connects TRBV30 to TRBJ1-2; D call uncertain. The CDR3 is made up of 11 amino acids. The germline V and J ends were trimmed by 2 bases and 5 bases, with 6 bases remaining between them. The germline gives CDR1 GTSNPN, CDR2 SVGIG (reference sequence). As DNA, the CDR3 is TGTGCCTGGAGTCGTCTTTATGGCTACACCTTC. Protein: CAWSRLYGYTF.

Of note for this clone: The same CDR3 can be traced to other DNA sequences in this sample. The CDR3 sequence is CASSPRGDSNQPQHF. The CDR3 nucleotides are TGTGCCAGCTCACCCCGGGGGGATAGCAATCAGCCCCAGCATTTT. The gene calls are TRBV18 and TRBJ1-5; TRBD1 might be the D (5 bases). Trimming cost V 3 bases and J 0 bases, with 9 bases left between them. Germline values: CDR1 KGHSH, CDR2 LQKENI. The CDR3 contains 15 residues.

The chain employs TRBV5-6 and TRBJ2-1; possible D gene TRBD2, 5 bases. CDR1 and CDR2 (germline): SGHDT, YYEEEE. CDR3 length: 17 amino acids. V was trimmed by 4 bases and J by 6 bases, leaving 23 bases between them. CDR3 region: CASSLGSLYRAGNEQFF. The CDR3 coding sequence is TGTGCCAGCAGCCTGGGTAGCCTCTACCGGGCGGGCAATGAGCAGTTCTTC. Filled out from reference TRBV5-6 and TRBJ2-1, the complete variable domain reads DAGVTQSPTHLIKTRGQQVTLRCSPKSGHDTVSWYQQALGQGPQFIFQYYEEEERQRGNFPDRFSGHQFPNYSSELNVNALLLGDSALYLCASSLGSLYRAGNEQFFGPGTRLTVL.